The next 17 T cell receptor beta chains were all read from a single sample in a study of shared clonotypes between healthy human individuals (dated by TCRdb to 2018 to 2020). The library was made by the immunoSEQ multiplex PCR assay. In its TCRdb copy, this immuneACCESS table keeps in-frame sequences only and misses some clones. Where compared with another copy, unresolved V genes explain less than half of these, and the others have no known cause. In this sample the table shows about 2 million clones, 95% of which occur a single time. Under 0.15% of the sample belongs to the ten largest clones. The sequenced sample was naive CD4+ T cells sorted from blood. The cell subset or site label corresponds to: CD45RA+ positively selected. All receptors come from a man between 18 and 35 years old in good health.

The chain combines TRBV30 with TRBJ2-5; TRBD1 aligns across 8 bases. Germline loops: CDR1 GTSNPN, CDR2 SVGIG (reference sequence). The junction had 10 bases not matched to a gene; V was cut back by 3 bases and J by 4 bases. There are 15 residues in the CDR3. For the CDR3, the DNA is TGTGCCTGGAGCGCCTTGACAGGGGTGGGAGAGACCCAGTACTTC. Amino acid sequence: CAWSALTGVGETQYF.

The rearrangement links TRBV28 to TRBJ1-1; D remains unclear. The CDR3 is made up of 10 amino acids. In germline, CDR1 is MDHEN, CDR2 SYDVKM. Trimming removed 6 bases from V and 6 bases from J, with 5 bases in between. CDR3 bases: TGTGCCAGCAGACATCCTGAAGCTTTCTTT. Protein sequence: CASRHPEAFF.

DNA of the CDR3: TGTGCCACTGGGACAGGGACCTACGAGCAGTACTTC. Translation gives CATGTGTYEQYF. The chain combines TRBV15 with TRBJ2-7; 9 bases are a match to TRBD1. The J segment lost 2 bases and the V segment lost 9 bases, leaving 2 bases of the junction unmatched. The CDR3 spans 12 residues. Germline V gene data show CDR1 as LNHNV and CDR2 as YYDKDF (reference sequence). Combining the CDR3 with reference TRBV15 and TRBJ2-7 gives the whole variable domain DAMVIQNPRYQVTQFGKPVTLSCSQTLNHNVMYWYQQKSSQAPKLLFHYYDKDFNNEADTPDNFQSRRPNTSFCFLDIRSPGLGDTAMYLCATGTGTYEQYFGPGTRLTVT.

With regard to this clone: One junction end disagrees with the germline gene, perhaps due to a read error. The rearrangement links TRBV5-1 to TRBJ2-3, with TRBD1 matching over 7 bases. Germline values: CDR1 SGHRS, CDR2 YFSETQ. This CDR3 comprises 17 residues. The CDR3 DNA follows: TGCGCCAGCAGCCCCGCCACGACAGGGACGAGCACAGAAACGCAGTATTTT. Protein sequence: CASSPATTGTSTETQYF.

In DNA form, the CDR3 reads TGTGCCAGCGGTCGCGGGAGTGGCTACACCTTC. This encodes CASGRGSGYTF. V gene TRBV6-5 combines with J gene TRBJ1-2; no firm D call. Germline assignment: CDR1 MNHEY and CDR2 SVGAGI. There are 11 residues in the CDR3. V was pared by 8 bases and J by 7 bases, with 11 bases between.

The rearrangement uses TRBV4-1 and TRBJ2-3; weak D call: TRBD1 (7 bases). With 3 bases removed from V and 2 bases from J, the gap between germline ends came to 18 bases. Per the germline V gene, CDR1 is MGHRA and CDR2 is YSYEKL. This CDR3 spans 17 amino acids. The CDR3 coding sequence is TGCGCCAGCAGCCAGGCTCAGGGGGACTCCAACACAGATACGCAGTATTTT. This encodes CASSQAQGDSNTDTQYF.

The V and J genes are TRBV6-1 and TRBJ2-7; 9 positions agree with TRBD1. The CDR3 covers 15 residues. J lost 4 bases, V lost 6 bases, and 10 bases had no gene match. Germline V gene sequence: CDR1 MNHNS, CDR2 SASEGT. CDR3 in DNA: TGTGCCAGCAGCCAACAGGGGGCGGGCATTTACGAGCAGTACTTC. Translation: CASSQQGAGIYEQYF.

V gene TRBV5-1 combines with J gene TRBJ2-5; TRBD1 might be the D (5 bases). The V gene lost 3 bases and the J gene lost 2 bases, with 17 bases spanning the gap. CDR1 and CDR2 (germline): SGHRS, YFSETQ. The CDR3 spans 16 residues. The CDR3 loop is CASSSRNLQVQETQYF. The DNA for the CDR3 is TGCGCCAGCAGCTCAAGAAACTTACAGGTTCAAGAGACCCAGTACTTC.

Remarks on this clone: The same CDR3 can be traced to other DNA sequences in this sample. The chain links TRBV7-9 to TRBJ1-6, with 10 bases identical to TRBD1. Germline CDR1 reads SEHNR; CDR2 reads FQNEAQ (reference sequence). The CDR3 runs 16 residues. Germline trimming cut 1 base from V and 3 bases from J; bases unmatched to any gene: 0. The CDR3 region is CASSLGDRGYNSPLHF. Written as DNA, the CDR3 is TGTGCCAGCAGCTTAGGGGACAGGGGCTATAATTCACCCCTCCACTTT.

The genes are TRBV27 and TRBJ1-4, with D tentatively TRBD1 (5 bases). Germline V lookup: CDR1 MNHEY, CDR2 SMNVEV (reference sequence). This CDR3 has 15 amino acids. V lost 6 bases to trimming and J lost 5 bases, with 16 bases between them. CDR3: CASSNGASGNEKLFF. The DNA for the CDR3 is TGTGCCAGCAGCAACGGGGCGTCGGGGAATGAAAAACTGTTTTTT.

The chain has TRBV10-3 and TRBJ1-3; 7 bases are shared with TRBD1. V shed 3 bases, J shed 5 bases, and the junction held 7 bases outside the gene matches. CDR3 length: 15 amino acids. From germline, CDR1 is ENHRY and CDR2 SYGVKD. The CDR3 region is CAISDSGTARNTIYF. As DNA, the CDR3 is TGTGCCATCAGTGACTCCGGGACAGCCAGAAACACCATATATTTT.

The chain links TRBV11-2 to TRBJ2-1; D is perhaps TRBD2 (5 bases). CDR3 length: 17 amino acids. The ends were cut back, 1 base at V and 10 bases at J, with 23 bases in the middle. Per the germline V gene, CDR1 is SGHAT and CDR2 is FQNNGV. CDR3 in DNA: TGTGCCAGCAGCTTAGTTAGAGGGCAGGCCGGCTCGGGGGAGCAGTTCTTC. It specifies CASSLVRGQAGSGEQFF. Complete variable domain (other parts from reference TRBV11-2 and TRBJ2-1): EAGVAQSPRYKIIEKRQSVAFWCNPISGHATLYWYQQILGQGPKLLIQFQNNGVVDDSQLPKDRFSAERLKGVDSTLKIQPAKLEDSAVYLCASSLVRGQAGSGEQFFGPGTRLTVL.

V usage is TRBV6-5 and J usage is TRBJ1-3, with D possibly matching TRBD1 (6 bases). V was trimmed by 5 bases and J by 2 bases, leaving 13 bases between them. The CDR3 is 15 amino acids. CDR1 and CDR2 (germline): MNHEY, SVGAGI. CDR3 sequence (DNA): TGTGCCAGCAGTACGGCGGGGGCGGCTGGAAACACCATATATTTT. This encodes CASSTAGAAGNTIYF.

The chain employs TRBV6-1 and TRBJ2-3, with TRBD2 identical over 11 bases. V trimming: 6 bases; J trimming: 6 bases; junction bases outside the gene matches: 2. Per the germline V gene, CDR1 is MNHNS and CDR2 is SASEGT. The CDR3 consists of 13 residues. The CDR3, as DNA: TGTGCCAGCAGGGCTAGCGGGGGGGATACGCAGTATTTT. It yields the protein CASRASGGDTQYF.

CDR3 sequence reads: CASSQDRDYGYTF. The CDR3 region has the DNA TGTGCCAGCAGCCAAGATCGGGACTATGGCTACACCTTC. The rearrangement uses TRBV14 and TRBJ1-2; D is unclear. Germline values: CDR1 SGHDN, CDR2 FVKESK. V gave up 0 bases and J gave up 3 bases, with 5 bases separating them. The length of the CDR3 is 13 residues.

V usage is TRBV30 and J usage is TRBJ2-2; 8 bases line up with TRBD1. The CDR3 contains 15 residues. The germline V gene has CDR1 GTSNPN and CDR2 SVGIG (reference sequence). Trimming at V came to 3 bases and at J to 5 bases, leaving 8 bases not matched to a gene. CDR3 residues: CAWRNGQGVTGELFF. For the CDR3, the DNA is TGTGCCTGGAGAAATGGACAGGGTGTGACCGGGGAGCTGTTTTTT.

The rearrangement joins TRBV4-2 to TRBJ1-4; 7 bases line up with TRBD1. The germline V gene has CDR1 LGHNA and CDR2 YNFKEQ. This CDR3 comprises 14 residues. The V segment lost 7 bases and the J segment 4 bases; nucleotides outside the gene matches: 6. CDR3 sequence reads: CASNIRDSNEKLFF. DNA for the CDR3: TGTGCCAGCAACATCCGGGACAGTAATGAAAAACTGTTTTTT.